What follows are 5 T cell receptor beta chains derived from one specimen sequenced in a study of early stage breast cancer tumors. TCRdb's table, derived via immunoSEQ multiplex PCR, lists solely in-frame clones and lacks some. The sample has 30,000 or so clones; 60% to 80% are singletons. The sequencing sample was made of blood. These TCRs come from a person aged 35-50 years with breast cancer.

V gene TRBV4-3 combines with J gene TRBJ2-1; tentative D call: TRBD2 (6 bases). The germline V and J ends were trimmed by 0 bases and 0 bases, with 15 bases remaining between them. CDR1 and CDR2 from the germline V gene are LGHNA and YSLEER. The CDR3 contains 18 residues. Here the CDR3 reads CASSQEPGVSSSYNEQFF. For the CDR3, the DNA is TGCGCCAGCAGCCAAGAACCGGGAGTTTCGAGCTCCTACAATGAGCAGTTCTTC.

V and J are TRBV10-3 and TRBJ2-5; TRBD1 agrees at 8 bases. With 3 bases clipped from V and 5 bases from J, the junction kept 5 bases outside the gene matches. The germline CDR1 and CDR2 sequences are ENHRY and SYGVKD. This CDR3 has 14 residues. Here the CDR3 DNA reads TGTGCCATCAGTGAAGGGGACAGGATCGAGACCCAGTACTTC. It yields the protein CAISEGDRIETQYF.

This clone was seen only once. This sequence joins TRBV21-1 and TRBJ2-7; the table's D call, TRBD1, was not checked against the DNA. TRBV21-1 corresponds to a pseudogene. The CDR3 extends over 20 amino acids. The CDR3 sequence: CASSKEAKIGDSDRAYEQYF. The CDR3 DNA is TGTGCCAGCAGCAAAGAGGCTAAAATAGGGGATAGTGACAGGGCCTACGAGCAGTACTTC.

This rearrangement joins TRBV15 to TRBJ2-3; TRBD2 might be the D (6 bases). The CDR3 is made up of 15 amino acids. V was pared by 5 bases and J by 2 bases, with 14 bases between. Germline assignment: CDR1 LNHNV and CDR2 YYDKDF (reference sequence). The CDR3 DNA reads as TGTGCCACCAGCGCCGCGGGGATGGCCACAGATACGCAGTATTTT. Translating gives CATSAAGMATDTQYF.

This chain connects TRBV7-9 to TRBJ2-1, with 9 bases that match TRBD1. This CDR3 has 17 residues. Germline assignment: CDR1 SEHNR and CDR2 FQNEAQ (reference sequence). The V segment lost 5 bases and the J segment 1 base; nucleotides outside the gene matches: 9. The CDR3 region is CASSPGFGQGSYNEQFF. The DNA of the CDR3 is TGTGCCAGCAGCCCAGGGTTCGGACAGGGGTCCTACAATGAGCAGTTCTTC.